What follows are 5 T cell receptor beta chains derived from one specimen sequenced in a study of cytomegalovirus exposure and HLA in healthy donors. PCR primers comprised 60 Vbeta and 13 Jbeta primers. Here immunoSEQ multiplex PCR was the method, and the copy in TCRdb shows in-frame clones only, minus some. The table records 100,000 to 150,000 clones, around 80% of them present only once. Input material: PBMCs. The receptors originated from a female donor in good health and CMV-seronegative.

The V and J genes are TRBV18 and TRBJ2-3; TRBD1 aligns across 7 bases. V lost 1 base, J lost 1 base, and 2 bases stayed unmatched. CDR3 size: 15 residues. Germline V gives CDR1 KGHSH, CDR2 LQKENI. CDR3 loop: CASSPQGAGTDTQYF. The CDR3 DNA reads TGTGCCAGCTCACCACAGGGGGCCGGCACAGATACGCAGTATTTT.

To note about this clone: The sample holds other DNA sequences that translate to the same CDR3. This chain uses TRBV7-3 with TRBJ2-7; 10 bases match TRBD2. CDR1 and CDR2 (germline): SGHTA, FQGTGA. This CDR3 is 13 amino acids long. Losses at the gene ends were 6 bases for V and 3 bases for J; bases not matched to a gene: 2. DNA of the CDR3: TGTGCCAGCAGTTCTAGCGGGGGCTACGAGCAGTACTTC. It codes for CASSSSGGYEQYF.

This clone occurred a few times. The chain is built from TRBV9 and TRBJ1-3; D perhaps matches TRBD1 (5 bases). CDR1 is SGDLS, CDR2 YYNGEE, per germline. CDR3 length: 15 residues. Trimming left V 0 bases short and J 3 bases short, with 10 bases between. The CDR3 DNA reads TGTGCCAGCAGCGTAGGTTACGGGGGTGGAAACACCATATATTTT. It translates to CASSVGYGGGNTIYF.

This chain uses TRBV18 with TRBJ1-1, with a weak D call TRBD1 (6 bases). In germline, CDR1 is KGHSH, CDR2 LQKENI. The V end was cut by 5 bases, the J end by 12 bases, with 19 bases between. This CDR3 has 13 amino acids. The CDR3 reads CASSGLPAGASFF. The CDR3 nucleotides are TGTGCCAGCTCAGGCCTTCCGGCAGGGGCATCTTTCTTT.

This chain links TRBV10-3 with TRBJ2-1; D gene ambiguous. Germline CDR1 ENHRY, CDR2 SYGVKD. This CDR3 is 11 amino acids long. V lost 4 bases and J lost 7, with 5 bases in between. CDR3 amino acids: CAISVLNEQFF. In DNA form, the CDR3 reads TGTGCCATCAGTGTCCTTAATGAGCAGTTCTTC.